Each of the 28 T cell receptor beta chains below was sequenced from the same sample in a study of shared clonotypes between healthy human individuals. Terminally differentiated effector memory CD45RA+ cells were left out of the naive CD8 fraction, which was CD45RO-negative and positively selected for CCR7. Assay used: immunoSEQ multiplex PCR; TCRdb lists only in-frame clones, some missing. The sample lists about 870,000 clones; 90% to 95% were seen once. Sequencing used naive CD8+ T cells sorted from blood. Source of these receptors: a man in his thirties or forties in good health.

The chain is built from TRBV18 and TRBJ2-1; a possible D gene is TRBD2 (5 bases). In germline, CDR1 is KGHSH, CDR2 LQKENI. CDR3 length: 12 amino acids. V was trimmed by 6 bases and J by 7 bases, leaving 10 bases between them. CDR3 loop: CASSRGANEQFF. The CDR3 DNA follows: TGTGCCAGCTCTCGGGGAGCAAATGAGCAGTTCTTC.

CDR3 sequence (DNA): TGTGCCAGCAGCTATGGGGGACTAGCGGGAGGGCCCTCCTACAATGAGCAGTTCTTC. The encoded protein is CASSYGGLAGGPSYNEQFF. The rearrangement joins TRBV11-2 to TRBJ2-1; 16 bases agree with TRBD2. Germline V gives CDR1 SGHAT, CDR2 FQNNGV. This CDR3 contains 19 residues. The J segment lost 0 bases and the V segment lost 4 bases, leaving 6 bases of the junction unmatched.

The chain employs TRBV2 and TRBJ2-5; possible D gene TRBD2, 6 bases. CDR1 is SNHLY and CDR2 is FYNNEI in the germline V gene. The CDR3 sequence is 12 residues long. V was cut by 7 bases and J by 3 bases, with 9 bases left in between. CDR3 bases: TGTGCCAGCAAGGGCGGGGAAGAGACCCAGTACTTC. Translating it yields CASKGGEETQYF. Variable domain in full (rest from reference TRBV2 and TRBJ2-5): EPEVTQTPSHQVTQMGQEVILRCVPISNHLYFYWYRQILGQKVEFLVSFYNNEISEKSEIFDDQFSVERPDGSNFTLKIRSTKLEDSAMYFCASKGGEETQYFGPGTRLLVL.

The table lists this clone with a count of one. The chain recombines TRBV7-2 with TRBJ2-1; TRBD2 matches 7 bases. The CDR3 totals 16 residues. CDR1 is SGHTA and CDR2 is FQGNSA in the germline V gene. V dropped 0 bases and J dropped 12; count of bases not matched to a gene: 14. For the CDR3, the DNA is TGTGCCAGCAGCTTAGCGGGAGGGCCGAGTGGGATTGGGCAGTTCTTC. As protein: CASSLAGGPSGIGQFF.

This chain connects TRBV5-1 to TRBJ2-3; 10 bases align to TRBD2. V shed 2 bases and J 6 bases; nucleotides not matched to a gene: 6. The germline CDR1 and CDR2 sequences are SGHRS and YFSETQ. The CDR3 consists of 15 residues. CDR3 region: CASSFQREGRDTQYF. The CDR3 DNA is TGCGCCAGCAGCTTCCAGCGGGAGGGTAGGGATACGCAGTATTTT. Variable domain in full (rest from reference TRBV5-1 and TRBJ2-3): KAGVTQTPRYLIKTRGQQVTLSCSPISGHRSVSWYQQTPGQGLQFLFEYFSETQRNKGNFPGRFSGRQFSNSRSEMNVSTLELGDSALYLCASSFQREGRDTQYFGPGTRLTVL.

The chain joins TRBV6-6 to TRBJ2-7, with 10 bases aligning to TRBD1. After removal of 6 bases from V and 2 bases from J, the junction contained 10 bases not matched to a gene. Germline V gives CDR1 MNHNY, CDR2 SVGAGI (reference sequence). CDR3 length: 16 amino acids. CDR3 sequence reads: CASSQPGQGSPYEQYF. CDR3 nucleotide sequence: TGTGCCAGCAGCCAGCCGGGACAGGGGAGTCCCTACGAGCAGTACTTC.

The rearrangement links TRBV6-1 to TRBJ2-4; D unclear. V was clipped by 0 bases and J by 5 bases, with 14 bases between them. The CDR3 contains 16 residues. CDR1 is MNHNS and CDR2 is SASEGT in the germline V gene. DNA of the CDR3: TGTGCCAGCAGTGAAGCAGGTCTCCGTGGAGAAAACATTCAGTACTTC. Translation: CASSEAGLRGENIQYF.

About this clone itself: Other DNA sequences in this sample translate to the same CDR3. CDR3 sequence (DNA): TGTGCCAGCAGCCCGCTAGGGACGTTCTACAATGAGCAGTTCTTC. Protein: CASSPLGTFYNEQFF. The chain couples TRBV7-9 to TRBJ2-1; D may be TRBD1 or TRBD2 (5 bases each). Germline CDR1 reads SEHNR; CDR2 reads FQNEAQ (reference sequence). V lost 5 bases and J 3 bases, leaving 14 bases between the germline ends. CDR3 length: 15 amino acids.

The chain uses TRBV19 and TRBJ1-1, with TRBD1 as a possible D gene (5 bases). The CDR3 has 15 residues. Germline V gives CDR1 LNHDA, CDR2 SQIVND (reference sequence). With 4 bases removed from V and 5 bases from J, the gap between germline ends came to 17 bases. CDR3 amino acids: CASSTDDSAGTEAFF. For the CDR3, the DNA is TGTGCCAGTAGTACCGACGACAGCGCGGGGACTGAAGCTTTCTTT.

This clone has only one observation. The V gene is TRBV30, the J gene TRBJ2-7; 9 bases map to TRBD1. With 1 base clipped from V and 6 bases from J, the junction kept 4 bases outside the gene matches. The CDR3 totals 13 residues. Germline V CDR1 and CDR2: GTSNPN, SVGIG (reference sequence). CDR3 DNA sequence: TGTGCCTGGAGTGCAGGACAGGGGAGCGAGCAGTACTTC. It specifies CAWSAGQGSEQYF.

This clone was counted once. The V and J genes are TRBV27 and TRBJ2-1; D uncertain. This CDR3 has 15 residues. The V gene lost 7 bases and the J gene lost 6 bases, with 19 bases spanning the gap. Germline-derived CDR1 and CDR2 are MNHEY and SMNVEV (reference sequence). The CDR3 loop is CASTLNVMPGNEQFF. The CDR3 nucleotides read TGTGCCAGCACCCTAAACGTCATGCCAGGCAATGAGCAGTTCTTC.

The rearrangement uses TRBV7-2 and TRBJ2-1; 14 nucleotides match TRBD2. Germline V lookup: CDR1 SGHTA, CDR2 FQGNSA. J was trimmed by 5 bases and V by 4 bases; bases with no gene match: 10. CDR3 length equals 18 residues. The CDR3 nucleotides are TGTGCCAGCAGCTCGGGACTAGCGGGAGTAGGATGGGACAATGAGCAGTTCTTC. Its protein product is CASSSGLAGVGWDNEQFF.

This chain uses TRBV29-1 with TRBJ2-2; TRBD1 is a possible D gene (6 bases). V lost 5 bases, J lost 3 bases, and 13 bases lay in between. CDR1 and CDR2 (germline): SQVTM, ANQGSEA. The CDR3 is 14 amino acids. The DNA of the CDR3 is TGCAGCGTTACAGGGATTGCGGACACCGGGGAGCTGTTTTTT. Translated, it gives CSVTGIADTGELFF.

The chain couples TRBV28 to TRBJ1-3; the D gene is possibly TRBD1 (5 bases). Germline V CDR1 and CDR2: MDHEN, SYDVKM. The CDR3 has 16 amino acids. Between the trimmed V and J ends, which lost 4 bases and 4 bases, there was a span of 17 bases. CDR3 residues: CASSSAGRPAGNTIYF. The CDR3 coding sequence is TGTGCCAGCAGTTCGGCGGGACGTCCGGCGGGAAACACCATATATTTT.

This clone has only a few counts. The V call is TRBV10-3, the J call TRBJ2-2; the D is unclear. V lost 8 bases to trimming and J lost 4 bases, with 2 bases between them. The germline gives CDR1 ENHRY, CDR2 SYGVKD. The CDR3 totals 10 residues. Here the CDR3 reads CAIGTGELFF. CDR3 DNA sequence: TGTGCCATCGGCACCGGGGAGCTGTTTTTT.

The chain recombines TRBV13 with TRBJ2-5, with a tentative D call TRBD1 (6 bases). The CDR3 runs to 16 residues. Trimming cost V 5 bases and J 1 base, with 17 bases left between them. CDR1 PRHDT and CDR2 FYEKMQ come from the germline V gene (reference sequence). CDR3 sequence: CASSTDGGLVQETQYF. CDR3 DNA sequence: TGTGCCAGCAGCACTGATGGGGGCTTGGTCCAAGAGACCCAGTACTTC.

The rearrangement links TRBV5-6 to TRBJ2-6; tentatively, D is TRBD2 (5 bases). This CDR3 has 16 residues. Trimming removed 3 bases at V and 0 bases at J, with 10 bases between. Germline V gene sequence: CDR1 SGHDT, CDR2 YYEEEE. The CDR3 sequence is CASSSPGNSGANVLTF. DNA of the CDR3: TGTGCCAGCAGCTCCCCGGGGAACTCTGGGGCCAACGTCCTGACTTTC.

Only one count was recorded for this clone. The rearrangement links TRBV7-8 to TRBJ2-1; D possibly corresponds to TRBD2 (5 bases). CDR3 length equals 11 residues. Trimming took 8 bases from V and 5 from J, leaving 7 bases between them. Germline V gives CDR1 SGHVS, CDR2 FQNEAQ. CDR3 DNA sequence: TGTGCCAGCGGACTCCACAATGAGCAGTTCTTC. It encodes CASGLHNEQFF. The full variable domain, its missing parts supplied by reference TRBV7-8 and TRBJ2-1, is GAGVSQSPRYKVAKRGQDVALRCDPISGHVSLFWYQQALGQGPEFLTYFQNEAQLDKSGLPSDRFFAERPEGSVSTLKIQRTQQEDSAVYLCASGLHNEQFFGPGTRLTVL.

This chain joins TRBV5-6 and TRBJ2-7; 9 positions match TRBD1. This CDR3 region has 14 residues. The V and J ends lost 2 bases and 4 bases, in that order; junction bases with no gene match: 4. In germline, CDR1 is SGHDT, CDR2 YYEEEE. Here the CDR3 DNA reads TGTGCCAGCAGCTTCGGGACAGGGCTTTACGAGCAGTACTTC. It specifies CASSFGTGLYEQYF.

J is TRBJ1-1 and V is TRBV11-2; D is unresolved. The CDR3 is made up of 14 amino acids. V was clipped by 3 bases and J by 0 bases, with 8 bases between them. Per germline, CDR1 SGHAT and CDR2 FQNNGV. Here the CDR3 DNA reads TGTGCCAGCAGCTTTGACGTCGTGAACACTGAAGCTTTCTTT. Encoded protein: CASSFDVVNTEAFF. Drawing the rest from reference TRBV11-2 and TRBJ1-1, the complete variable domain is EAGVAQSPRYKIIEKRQSVAFWCNPISGHATLYWYQQILGQGPKLLIQFQNNGVVDDSQLPKDRFSAERLKGVDSTLKIQPAKLEDSAVYLCASSFDVVNTEAFFGQGTRLTVV.

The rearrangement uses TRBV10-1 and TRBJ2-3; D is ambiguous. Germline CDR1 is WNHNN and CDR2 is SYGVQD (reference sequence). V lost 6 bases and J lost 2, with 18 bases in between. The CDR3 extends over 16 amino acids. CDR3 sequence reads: CASSGPPEGYTDTQYF. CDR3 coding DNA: TGCGCCAGCAGCGGTCCACCGGAAGGGTACACAGATACGCAGTATTTT.

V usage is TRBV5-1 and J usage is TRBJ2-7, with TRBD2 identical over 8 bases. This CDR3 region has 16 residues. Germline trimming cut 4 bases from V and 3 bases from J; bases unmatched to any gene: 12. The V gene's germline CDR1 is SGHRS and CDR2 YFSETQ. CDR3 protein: CASSPAPLTSGYEQYF. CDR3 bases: TGCGCCAGCAGCCCCGCACCCTTAACTAGCGGCTACGAGCAGTACTTC.

The CDR3 sequence: CASTLEGSYEQYF. The CDR3 bases are TGTGCCAGCACCCTCGAAGGGTCCTACGAGCAGTACTTC. The chain joins TRBV7-9 to TRBJ2-7, with D unresolved. Germline V lookup: CDR1 SEHNR, CDR2 FQNEAQ (reference sequence). This CDR3 has 13 amino acids. The V and J ends lost 7 bases and 1 base respectively, with 11 bases between them.

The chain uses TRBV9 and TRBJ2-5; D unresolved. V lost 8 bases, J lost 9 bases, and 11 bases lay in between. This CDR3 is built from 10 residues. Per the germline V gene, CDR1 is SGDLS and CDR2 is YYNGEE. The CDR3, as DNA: TGTGCCAGTGGAAATGGGGCCCAGTACTTC. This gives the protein CASGNGAQYF. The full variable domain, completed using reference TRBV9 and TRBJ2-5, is DSGVTQTPKHLITATGQRVTLRCSPRSGDLSVYWYQQSLDQGLQFLIQYYNGEERAKGNILERFSAQQFPDLHSELNLSSLELGDSALYFCASGNGAQYFGPGTRLLVL.

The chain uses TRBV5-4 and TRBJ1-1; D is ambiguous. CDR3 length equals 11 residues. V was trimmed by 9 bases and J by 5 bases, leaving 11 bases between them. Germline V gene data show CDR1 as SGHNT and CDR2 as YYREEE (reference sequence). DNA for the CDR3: TGTGCCACCCAGAGAGGGACTGAAGCTTTCTTT. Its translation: CATQRGTEAFF. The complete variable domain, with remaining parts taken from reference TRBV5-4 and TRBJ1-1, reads ETGVTQSPTHLIKTRGQQVTLRCSSQSGHNTVSWYQQALGQGPQFIFQYYREEENGRGNFPPRFSGLQFPNYSSELNVNALELDDSALYLCATQRGTEAFFGQGTRLTVV.

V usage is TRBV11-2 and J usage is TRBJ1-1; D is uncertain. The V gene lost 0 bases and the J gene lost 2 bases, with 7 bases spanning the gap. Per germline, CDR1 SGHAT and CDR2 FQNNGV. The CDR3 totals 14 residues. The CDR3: CASSLDYGNTEAFF. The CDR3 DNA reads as TGTGCCAGCAGCTTAGATTACGGAAACACTGAAGCTTTCTTT. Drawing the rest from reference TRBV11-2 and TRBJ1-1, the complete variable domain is EAGVAQSPRYKIIEKRQSVAFWCNPISGHATLYWYQQILGQGPKLLIQFQNNGVVDDSQLPKDRFSAERLKGVDSTLKIQPAKLEDSAVYLCASSLDYGNTEAFFGQGTRLTVV.

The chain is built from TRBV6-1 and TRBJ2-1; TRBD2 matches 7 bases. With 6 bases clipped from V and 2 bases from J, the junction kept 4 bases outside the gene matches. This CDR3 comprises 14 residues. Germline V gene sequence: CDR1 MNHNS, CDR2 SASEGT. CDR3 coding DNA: TGTGCCAGCAGGGCGGGGACTACCTACAATGAGCAGTTCTTC. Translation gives CASRAGTTYNEQFF.

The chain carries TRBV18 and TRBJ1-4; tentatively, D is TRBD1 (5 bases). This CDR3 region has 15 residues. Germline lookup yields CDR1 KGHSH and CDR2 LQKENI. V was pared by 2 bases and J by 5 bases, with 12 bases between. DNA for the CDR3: TGTGCCAGCTCACCAGGGGACGGTCCGAATGAAAAACTGTTTTTT. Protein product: CASSPGDGPNEKLFF.